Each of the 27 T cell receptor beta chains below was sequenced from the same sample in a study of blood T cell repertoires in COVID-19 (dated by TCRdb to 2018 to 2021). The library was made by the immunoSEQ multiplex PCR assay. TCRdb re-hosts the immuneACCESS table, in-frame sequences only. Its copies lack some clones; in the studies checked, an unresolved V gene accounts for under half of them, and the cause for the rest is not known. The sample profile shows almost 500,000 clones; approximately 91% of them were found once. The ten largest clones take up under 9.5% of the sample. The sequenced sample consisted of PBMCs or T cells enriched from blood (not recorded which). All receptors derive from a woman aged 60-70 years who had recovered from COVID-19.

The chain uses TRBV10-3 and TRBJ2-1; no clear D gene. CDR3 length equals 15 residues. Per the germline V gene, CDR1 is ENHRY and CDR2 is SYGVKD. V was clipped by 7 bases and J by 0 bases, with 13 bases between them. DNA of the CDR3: TGTGCCATCACCGGCGGCCCTAACTCCTACAATGAGCAGTTCTTC. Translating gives CAITGGPNSYNEQFF.

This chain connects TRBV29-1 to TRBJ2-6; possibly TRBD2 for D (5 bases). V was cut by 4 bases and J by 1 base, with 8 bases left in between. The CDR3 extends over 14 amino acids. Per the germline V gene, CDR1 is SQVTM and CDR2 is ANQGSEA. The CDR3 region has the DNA TGCAGCGTTGCATCGGGATCTGGGGCCAACGTCCTGACTTTC. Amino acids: CSVASGSGANVLTF.

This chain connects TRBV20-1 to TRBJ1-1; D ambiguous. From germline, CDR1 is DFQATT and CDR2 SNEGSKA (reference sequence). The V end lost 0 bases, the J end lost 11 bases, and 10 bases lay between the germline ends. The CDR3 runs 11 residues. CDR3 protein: CSARDEGGAFF. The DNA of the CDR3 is TGCAGTGCTAGAGATGAGGGTGGGGCTTTCTTT.

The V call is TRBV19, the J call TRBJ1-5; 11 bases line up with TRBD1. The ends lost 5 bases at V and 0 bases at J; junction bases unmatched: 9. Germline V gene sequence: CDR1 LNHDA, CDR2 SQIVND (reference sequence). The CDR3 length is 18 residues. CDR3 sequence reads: CASSPRTGGRDSNQPQHF. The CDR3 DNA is TGTGCCAGTAGTCCACGGACAGGGGGCAGGGATAGCAATCAGCCCCAGCATTTT.

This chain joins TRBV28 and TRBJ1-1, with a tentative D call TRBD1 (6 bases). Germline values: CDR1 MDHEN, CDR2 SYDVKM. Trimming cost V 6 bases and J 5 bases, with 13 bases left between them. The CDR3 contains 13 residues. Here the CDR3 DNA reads TGTGCCAGCAGGCAAGGGGGACGTACTGAAGCTTTCTTT. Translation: CASRQGGRTEAFF.

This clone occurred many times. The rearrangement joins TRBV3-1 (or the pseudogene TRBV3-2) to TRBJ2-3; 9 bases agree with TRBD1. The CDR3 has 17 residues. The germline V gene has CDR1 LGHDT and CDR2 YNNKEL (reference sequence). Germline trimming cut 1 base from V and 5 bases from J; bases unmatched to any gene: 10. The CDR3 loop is CASSQAPTGGFKDTQYF. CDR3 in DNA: TGTGCCAGCAGCCAAGCCCCTACAGGGGGCTTCAAAGATACGCAGTATTTT.

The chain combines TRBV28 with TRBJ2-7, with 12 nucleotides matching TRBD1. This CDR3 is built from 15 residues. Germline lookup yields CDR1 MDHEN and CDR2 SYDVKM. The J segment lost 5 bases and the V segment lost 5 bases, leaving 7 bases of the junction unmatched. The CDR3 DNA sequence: TGTGCCAGCAGTCCGCGGGACAGGGGGCCGGACGAGCAGTACGTC. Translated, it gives CASSPRDRGPDEQYV.

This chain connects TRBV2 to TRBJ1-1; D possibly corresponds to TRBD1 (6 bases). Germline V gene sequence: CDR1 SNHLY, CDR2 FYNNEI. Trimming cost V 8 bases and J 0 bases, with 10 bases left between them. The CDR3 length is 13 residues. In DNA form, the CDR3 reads TGTGCCAGCCGACAGGTAATGAACACTGAAGCTTTCTTT. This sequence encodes CASRQVMNTEAFF.

The CDR3 spells CASSDYGYTF. The CDR3 nucleotides are TGTGCCAGCAGCGACTATGGCTACACCTTC. The gene calls are TRBV2 and TRBJ1-2, with unresolved D. The CDR3 is made up of 10 amino acids. CDR1 is SNHLY and CDR2 is FYNNEI in the germline V gene. The germline V and J ends were trimmed by 6 bases and 3 bases, with 2 bases remaining between them.

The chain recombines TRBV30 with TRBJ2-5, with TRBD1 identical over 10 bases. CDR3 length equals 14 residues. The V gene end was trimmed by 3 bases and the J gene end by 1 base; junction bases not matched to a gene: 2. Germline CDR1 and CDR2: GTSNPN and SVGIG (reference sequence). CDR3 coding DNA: TGTGCCTGGAGGAGGACAGGGGGCCAAGAGACCCAGTACTTC. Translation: CAWRRTGGQETQYF. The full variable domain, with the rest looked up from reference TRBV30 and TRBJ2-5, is SQTIHQWPATLVQPVGSPLSLECTVEGTSNPNLYWYRQAAGRGLQLLFYSVGIGQISSEVPQNLSASRPQDRQFILSSKKLLLSDSGFYLCAWRRTGGQETQYFGPGTRLLVL.

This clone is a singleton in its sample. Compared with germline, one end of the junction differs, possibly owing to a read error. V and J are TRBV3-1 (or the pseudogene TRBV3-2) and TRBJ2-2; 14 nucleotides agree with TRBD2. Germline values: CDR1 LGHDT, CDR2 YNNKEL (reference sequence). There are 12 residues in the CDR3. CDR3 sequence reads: CASSLTSGGAIF. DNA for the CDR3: TGTGCCAGCAGCCTGACTAGCGGGGGGGCGATTTTT.

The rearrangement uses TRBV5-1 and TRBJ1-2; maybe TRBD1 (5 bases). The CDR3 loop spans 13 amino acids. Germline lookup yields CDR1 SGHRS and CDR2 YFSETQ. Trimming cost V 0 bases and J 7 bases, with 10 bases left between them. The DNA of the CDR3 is TGCGCCAGCAGCTTGGAGGCAGGGTTTGGCTACACCTTC. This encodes CASSLEAGFGYTF. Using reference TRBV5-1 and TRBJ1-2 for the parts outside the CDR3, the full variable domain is KAGVTQTPRYLIKTRGQQVTLSCSPISGHRSVSWYQQTPGQGLQFLFEYFSETQRNKGNFPGRFSGRQFSNSRSEMNVSTLELGDSALYLCASSLEAGFGYTFGSGTRLTVV.

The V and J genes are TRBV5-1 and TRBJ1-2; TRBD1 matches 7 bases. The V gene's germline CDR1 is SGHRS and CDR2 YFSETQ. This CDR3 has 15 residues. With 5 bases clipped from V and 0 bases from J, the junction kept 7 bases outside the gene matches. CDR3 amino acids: CASSTGERTNYGYTF. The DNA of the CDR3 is TGCGCCAGCAGTACAGGGGAGAGGACTAACTATGGCTACACCTTC. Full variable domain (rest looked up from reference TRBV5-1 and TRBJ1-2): KAGVTQTPRYLIKTRGQQVTLSCSPISGHRSVSWYQQTPGQGLQFLFEYFSETQRNKGNFPGRFSGRQFSNSRSEMNVSTLELGDSALYLCASSTGERTNYGYTFGSGTRLTVV.

This CDR3 is CASSQYSGQTYNSPLHF. The CDR3 DNA follows: TGCGCCAGCAGCCAGTACTCAGGACAAACGTATAATTCACCCCTCCACTTT. V and J are TRBV4-1 and TRBJ1-6; tentative D call: TRBD1 (5 bases). The CDR3 runs to 17 residues. Germline values: CDR1 MGHRA, CDR2 YSYEKL. Between the trimmed V and J ends, which lost 3 bases and 4 bases, there was a span of 16 bases.

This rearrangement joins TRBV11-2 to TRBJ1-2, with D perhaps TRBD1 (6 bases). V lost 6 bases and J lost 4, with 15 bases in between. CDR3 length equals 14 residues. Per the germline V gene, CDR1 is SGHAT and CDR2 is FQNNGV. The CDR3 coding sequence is TGTGCCAGCAGTCTCACGACAGGTTTCTATGGCTACACCTTC. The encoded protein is CASSLTTGFYGYTF.

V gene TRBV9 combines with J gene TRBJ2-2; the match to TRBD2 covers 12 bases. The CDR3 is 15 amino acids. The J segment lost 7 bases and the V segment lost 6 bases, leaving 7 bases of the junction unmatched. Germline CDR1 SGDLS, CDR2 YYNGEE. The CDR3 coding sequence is TGTGCCAGCACCAGGACTAGCGGGGTGGGCGGGGAGCTGTTTTTT. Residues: CASTRTSGVGGELFF.

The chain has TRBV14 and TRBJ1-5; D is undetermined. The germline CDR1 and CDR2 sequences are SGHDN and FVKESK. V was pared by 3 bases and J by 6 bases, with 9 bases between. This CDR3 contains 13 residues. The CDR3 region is CASSHMGGQPQHF. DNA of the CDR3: TGTGCCAGCAGCCACATGGGAGGTCAGCCCCAGCATTTT.

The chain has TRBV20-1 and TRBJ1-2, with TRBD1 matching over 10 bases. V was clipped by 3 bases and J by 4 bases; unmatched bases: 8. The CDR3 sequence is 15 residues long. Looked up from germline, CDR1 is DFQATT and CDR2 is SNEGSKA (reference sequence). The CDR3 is CSASELGQGTYGYTF. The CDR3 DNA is TGCAGTGCTAGTGAGTTGGGACAGGGGACCTATGGCTACACCTTC.

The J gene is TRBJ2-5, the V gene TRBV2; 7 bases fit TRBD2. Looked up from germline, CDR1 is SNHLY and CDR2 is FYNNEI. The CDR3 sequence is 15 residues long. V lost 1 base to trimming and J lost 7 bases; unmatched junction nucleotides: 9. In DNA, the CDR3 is TGTGCCAGCAGTGAAGTCAGCGGGGCCACGTGGACCCAGTACTTC. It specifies CASSEVSGATWTQYF.

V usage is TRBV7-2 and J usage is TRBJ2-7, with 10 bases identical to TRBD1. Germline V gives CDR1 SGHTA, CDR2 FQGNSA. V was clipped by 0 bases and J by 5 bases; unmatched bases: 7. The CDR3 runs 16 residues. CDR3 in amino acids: CASSLADRGRLNEQYV. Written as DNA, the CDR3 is TGTGCCAGCAGCTTAGCAGACAGGGGGCGATTGAACGAGCAGTACGTC.

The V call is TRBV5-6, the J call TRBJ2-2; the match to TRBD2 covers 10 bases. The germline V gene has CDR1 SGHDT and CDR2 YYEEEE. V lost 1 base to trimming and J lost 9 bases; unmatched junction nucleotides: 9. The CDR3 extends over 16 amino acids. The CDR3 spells CASSLRASGRPRELFF. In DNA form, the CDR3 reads TGTGCCAGCAGCTTGAGGGCTAGCGGGAGACCCCGGGAGCTGTTTTTT.

Here the CDR3 reads CATSGRPYEQYF. CDR3 bases: TGTGCCACCTCAGGGCGCCCCTACGAGCAGTACTTC. This rearrangement joins TRBV28 to TRBJ2-7; tentative D call: TRBD1 (5 bases). The CDR3 has 12 residues. V gave up 10 bases and J gave up 2 bases, with 12 bases separating them. Germline V CDR1 and CDR2: MDHEN, SYDVKM.

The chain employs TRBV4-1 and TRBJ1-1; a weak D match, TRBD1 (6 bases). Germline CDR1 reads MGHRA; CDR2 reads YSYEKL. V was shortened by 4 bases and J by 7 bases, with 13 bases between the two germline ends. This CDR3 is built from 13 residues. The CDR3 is CASSPRGGGEAFF. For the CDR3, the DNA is TGCGCCAGCAGCCCTAGGGGAGGGGGTGAAGCTTTCTTT.

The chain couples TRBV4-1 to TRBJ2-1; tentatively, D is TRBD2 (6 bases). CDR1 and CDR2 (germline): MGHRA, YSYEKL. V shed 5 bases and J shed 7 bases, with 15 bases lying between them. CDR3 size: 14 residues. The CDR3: CASSAGRFGNEQFF. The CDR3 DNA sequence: TGCGCCAGCAGCGCGGGACGGTTTGGGAATGAGCAGTTCTTC.

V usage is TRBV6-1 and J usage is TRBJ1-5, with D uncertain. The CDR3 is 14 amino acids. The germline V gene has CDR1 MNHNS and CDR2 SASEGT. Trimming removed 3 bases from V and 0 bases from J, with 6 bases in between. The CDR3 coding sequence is TGTGCCAGCAGTGACGGGGATAGCAATCAGCCCCAGCATTTT. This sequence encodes CASSDGDSNQPQHF.

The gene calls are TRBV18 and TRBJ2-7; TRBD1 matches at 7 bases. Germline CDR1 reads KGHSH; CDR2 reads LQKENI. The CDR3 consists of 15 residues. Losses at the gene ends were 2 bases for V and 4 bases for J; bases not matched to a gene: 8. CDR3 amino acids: CASSPLGGTSYEQYF. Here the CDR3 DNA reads TGTGCCAGCTCACCATTAGGGGGCACATCGTACGAGCAGTACTTC.

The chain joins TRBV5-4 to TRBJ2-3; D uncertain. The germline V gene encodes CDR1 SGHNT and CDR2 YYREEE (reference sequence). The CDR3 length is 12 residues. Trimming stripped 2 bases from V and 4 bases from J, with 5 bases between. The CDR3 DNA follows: TGTGCCAGCAGCTTCCGTCCAGATACGCAGTATTTT. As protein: CASSFRPDTQYF.